This TCR beta chain was sequenced in a study of cytomegalovirus exposure and HLA in healthy donors. About the research overall: Most genotyped donors, over 70% of about 400, had Caucasian-associated genetic ancestry.

PCR amplification relied on 60 Vbeta primers (plus 13 Jbeta primers). TCRdb's table, derived via immunoSEQ multiplex PCR, lists solely in-frame clones and lacks some. The sample has 100,000 to 120,000 clones, approximately 69% seen once; the top ten hold 3% to 3.5%. In germline, CDR1 is MGHDK, CDR2 SYGVNS. There are 13 residues in the CDR3. V was clipped by 5 bases and J by 5 bases, with 10 bases between them. J is TRBJ1-5 and V is TRBV25-1; a weak D match, TRBD1 (5 bases). The TCR sequence derives from a man aged 25 to 40 in good health and CMV-seronegative. The sample consisted of PBMCs. The DNA for the CDR3 is TGTGCCAGCAGTACCGACAGCGATCAGCCCCAGCATTTT. It codes for CASSTDSDQPQHF.